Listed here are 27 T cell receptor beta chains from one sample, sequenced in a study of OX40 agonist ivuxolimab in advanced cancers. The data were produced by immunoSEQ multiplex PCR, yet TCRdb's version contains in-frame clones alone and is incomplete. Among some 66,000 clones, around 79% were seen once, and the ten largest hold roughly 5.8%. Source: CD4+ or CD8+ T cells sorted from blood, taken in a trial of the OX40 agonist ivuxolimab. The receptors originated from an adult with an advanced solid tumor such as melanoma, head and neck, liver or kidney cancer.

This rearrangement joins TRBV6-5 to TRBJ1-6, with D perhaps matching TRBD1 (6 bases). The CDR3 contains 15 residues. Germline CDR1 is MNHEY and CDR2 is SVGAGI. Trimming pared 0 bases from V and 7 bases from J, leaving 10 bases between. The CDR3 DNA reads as TGTGCCAGCAGTTACTCCCACAGGGCGAATTCACCCCTCCACTTT. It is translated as CASSYSHRANSPLHF.

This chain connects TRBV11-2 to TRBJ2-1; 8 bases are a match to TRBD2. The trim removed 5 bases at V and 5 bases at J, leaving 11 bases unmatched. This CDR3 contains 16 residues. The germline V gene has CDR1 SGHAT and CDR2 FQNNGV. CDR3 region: CASSPQQREIDNEQFF. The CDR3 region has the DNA TGTGCCAGCAGCCCCCAGCAGCGGGAGATAGACAATGAGCAGTTCTTC.

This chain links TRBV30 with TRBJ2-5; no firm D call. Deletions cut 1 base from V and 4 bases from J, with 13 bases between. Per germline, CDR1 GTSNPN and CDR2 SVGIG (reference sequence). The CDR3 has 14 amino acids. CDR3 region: CAWSGGAGGETQYF. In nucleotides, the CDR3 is TGTGCCTGGAGTGGTGGTGCAGGTGGAGAGACCCAGTACTTC. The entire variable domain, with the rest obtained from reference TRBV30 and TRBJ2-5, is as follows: SQTIHQWPATLVQPVGSPLSLECTVEGTSNPNLYWYRQAAGRGLQLLFYSVGIGQISSEVPQNLSASRPQDRQFILSSKKLLLSDSGFYLCAWSGGAGGETQYFGPGTRLLVL.

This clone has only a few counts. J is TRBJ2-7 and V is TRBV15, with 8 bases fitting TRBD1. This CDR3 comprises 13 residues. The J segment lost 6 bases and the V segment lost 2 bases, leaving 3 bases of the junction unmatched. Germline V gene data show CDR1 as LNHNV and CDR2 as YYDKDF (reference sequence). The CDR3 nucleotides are TGTGCCACCAGCAGACAGGGGGCGTCCGAGCAGTACTTC. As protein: CATSRQGASEQYF.

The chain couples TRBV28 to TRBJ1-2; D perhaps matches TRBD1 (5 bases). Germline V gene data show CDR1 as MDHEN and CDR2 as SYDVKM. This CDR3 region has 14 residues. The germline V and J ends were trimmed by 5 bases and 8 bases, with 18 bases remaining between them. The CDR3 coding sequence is TGTGCCAGCAGTCCCACCCCGGCGGGGCGAGGCTACACCTTC. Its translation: CASSPTPAGRGYTF.

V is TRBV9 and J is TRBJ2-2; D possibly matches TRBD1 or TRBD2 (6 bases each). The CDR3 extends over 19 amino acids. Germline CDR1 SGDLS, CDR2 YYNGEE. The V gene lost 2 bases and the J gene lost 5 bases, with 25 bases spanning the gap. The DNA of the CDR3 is TGTGCCAGCAGCGTTTACAAGACGGATCGGGGGCTTGGTACCGGGGAGCTGTTTTTT. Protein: CASSVYKTDRGLGTGELFF.

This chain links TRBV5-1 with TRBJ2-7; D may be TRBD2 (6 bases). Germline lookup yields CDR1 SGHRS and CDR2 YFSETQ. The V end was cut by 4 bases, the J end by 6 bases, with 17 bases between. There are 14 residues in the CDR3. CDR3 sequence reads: CASSPQGVEGEQYF. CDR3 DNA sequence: TGCGCCAGCAGCCCGCAGGGAGTGGAGGGCGAGCAGTACTTC.

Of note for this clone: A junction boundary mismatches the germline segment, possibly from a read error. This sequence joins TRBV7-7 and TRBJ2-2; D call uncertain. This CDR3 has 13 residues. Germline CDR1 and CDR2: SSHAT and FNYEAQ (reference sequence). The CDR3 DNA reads TGTGCTAGCAGGCCCAGAAGGACCGGGGAGCTGTTTTTT. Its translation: CASRPRRTGELFF.

The CDR3 nucleotides read TGTGCCAGTAGAAGAATCTGGCCTAATGAAAAACTGTTTTTT. The encoded protein is CASRRIWPNEKLFF. This chain joins TRBV19 and TRBJ1-4; D is ambiguous. Germline V lookup: CDR1 LNHDA, CDR2 SQIVND (reference sequence). V shed 6 bases and J shed 3 bases, with 11 bases lying between them. The CDR3 runs 14 residues.

The CDR3 DNA follows: TGTGCCAGCAGTTTCGGACGGTCGGGCTACGAGCAGTACTTC. Translating it yields CASSFGRSGYEQYF. The chain couples TRBV6-6 to TRBJ2-7; D unresolved. Per germline, CDR1 MNHNY and CDR2 SVGAGI (reference sequence). The V end was cut by 4 bases, the J end by 3 bases, with 13 bases between. The CDR3 is made up of 14 amino acids.

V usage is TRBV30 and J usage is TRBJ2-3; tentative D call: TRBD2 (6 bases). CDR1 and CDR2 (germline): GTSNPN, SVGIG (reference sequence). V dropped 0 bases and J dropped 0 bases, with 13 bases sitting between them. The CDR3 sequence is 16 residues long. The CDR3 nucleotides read TGTGCCTGGAGTGTATCGGACTATTATAGCACAGATACGCAGTATTTT. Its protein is CAWSVSDYYSTDTQYF. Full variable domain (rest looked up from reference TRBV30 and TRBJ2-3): SQTIHQWPATLVQPVGSPLSLECTVEGTSNPNLYWYRQAAGRGLQLLFYSVGIGQISSEVPQNLSASRPQDRQFILSSKKLLLSDSGFYLCAWSVSDYYSTDTQYFGPGTRLTVL.

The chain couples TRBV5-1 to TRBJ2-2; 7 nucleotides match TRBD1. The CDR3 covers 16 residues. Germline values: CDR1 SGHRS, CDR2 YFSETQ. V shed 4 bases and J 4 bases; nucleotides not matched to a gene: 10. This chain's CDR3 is CASSAPGQRFTGELFF. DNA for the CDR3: TGCGCCAGCAGCGCACCGGGACAGCGATTCACCGGGGAGCTGTTTTTT.

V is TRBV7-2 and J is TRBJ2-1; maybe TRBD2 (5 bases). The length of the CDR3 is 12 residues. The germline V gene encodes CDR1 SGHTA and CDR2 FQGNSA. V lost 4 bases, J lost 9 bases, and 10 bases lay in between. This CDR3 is CASSSIGLEQFF. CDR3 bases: TGTGCCAGCAGCTCGATCGGACTTGAGCAGTTCTTC.

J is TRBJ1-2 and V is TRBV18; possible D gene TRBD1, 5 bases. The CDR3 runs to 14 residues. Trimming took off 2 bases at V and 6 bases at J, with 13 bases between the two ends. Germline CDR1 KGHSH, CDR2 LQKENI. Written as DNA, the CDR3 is TGTGCCAGCTCACCAGGACAACCGGGGCATGGCTACACCTTC. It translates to CASSPGQPGHGYTF.

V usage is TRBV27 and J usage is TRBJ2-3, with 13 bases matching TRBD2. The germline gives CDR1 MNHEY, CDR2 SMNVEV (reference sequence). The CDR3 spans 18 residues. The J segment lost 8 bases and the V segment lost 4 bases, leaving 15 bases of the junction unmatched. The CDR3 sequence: CASSSTPPLAGGLGTQYF. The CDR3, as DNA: TGTGCCAGCAGTTCCACTCCACCACTAGCGGGGGGGCTCGGTACGCAGTATTTT.

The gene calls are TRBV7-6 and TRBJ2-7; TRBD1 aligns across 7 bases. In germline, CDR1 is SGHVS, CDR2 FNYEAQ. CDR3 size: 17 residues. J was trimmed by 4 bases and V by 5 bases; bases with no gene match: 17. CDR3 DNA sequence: TGTGCCAGCAGCCGACAGGGCGAAGGGGTTATGGGGTACGAGCAGTACTTC. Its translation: CASSRQGEGVMGYEQYF.

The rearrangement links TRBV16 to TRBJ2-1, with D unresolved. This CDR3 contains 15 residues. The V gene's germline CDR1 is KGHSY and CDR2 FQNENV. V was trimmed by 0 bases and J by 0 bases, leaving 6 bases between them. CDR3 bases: TGTGCCAGCAGCCAATCCCCCAGCTCCTACAATGAGCAGTTCTTC. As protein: CASSQSPSSYNEQFF. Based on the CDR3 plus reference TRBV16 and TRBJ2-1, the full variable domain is GEEVAQTPKHLVRGEGQKAKLYCAPIKGHSYVFWYQQVLKNEFKFLISFQNENVFDETGMPKERFSAKCLPNSPCSLEIQATKLEDSAVYFCASSQSPSSYNEQFFGPGTRLTVL.

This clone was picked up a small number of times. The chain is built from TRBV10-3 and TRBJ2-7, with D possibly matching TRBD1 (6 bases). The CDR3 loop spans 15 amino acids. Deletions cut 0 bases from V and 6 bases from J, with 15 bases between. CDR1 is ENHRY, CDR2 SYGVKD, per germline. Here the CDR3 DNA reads TGTGCCATCAGTGAGTCGAAGGGGACACCACTCGAGCAGTACTTC. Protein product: CAISESKGTPLEQYF.

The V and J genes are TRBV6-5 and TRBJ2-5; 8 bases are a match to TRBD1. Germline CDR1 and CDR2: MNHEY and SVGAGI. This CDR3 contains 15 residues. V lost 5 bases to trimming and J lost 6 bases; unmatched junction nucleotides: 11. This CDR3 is CASSRPIDRGQTQYF. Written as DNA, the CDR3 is TGTGCCAGCAGTCGACCAATAGACAGGGGTCAGACCCAGTACTTC.

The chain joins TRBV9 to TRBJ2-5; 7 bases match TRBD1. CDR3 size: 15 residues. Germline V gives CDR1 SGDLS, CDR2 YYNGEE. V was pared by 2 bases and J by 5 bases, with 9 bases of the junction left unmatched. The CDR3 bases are TGTGCCAGCAGCGTGCAAGGGGGCATCGGGGAGACCCAGTACTTC. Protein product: CASSVQGGIGETQYF.

The CDR3 reads CASSSQGEVITDTQYF. The CDR3 DNA is TGTGCCAGCAGTTCGCAGGGGGAAGTGATCACAGATACGCAGTATTTT. The V and J genes are TRBV6-5 and TRBJ2-3; 7 positions agree with TRBD1. Germline V gene lookup returns CDR1 MNHEY and CDR2 SVGAGI. The junction had 9 bases not matched to a gene; V was cut back by 4 bases and J by 2 bases. There are 16 residues in the CDR3.

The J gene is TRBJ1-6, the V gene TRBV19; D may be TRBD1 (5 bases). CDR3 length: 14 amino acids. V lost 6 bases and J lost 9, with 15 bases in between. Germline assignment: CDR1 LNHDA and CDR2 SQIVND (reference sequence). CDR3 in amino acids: CASRRGGVGSPLHF. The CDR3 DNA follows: TGTGCCAGTAGAAGGGGAGGTGTTGGTTCACCCCTCCACTTT.

For the CDR3, the DNA is TGCAGCGTTGGGCAGGGGGCCCCTGCTGAAGCTTTCTTT. Translating it yields CSVGQGAPAEAFF. This chain links TRBV29-1 with TRBJ1-1; 8 bases are shared with TRBD1. V was clipped by 4 bases and J by 6 bases; unmatched bases: 7. CDR3 length: 13 residues. Germline V gives CDR1 SQVTM, CDR2 ANQGSEA.

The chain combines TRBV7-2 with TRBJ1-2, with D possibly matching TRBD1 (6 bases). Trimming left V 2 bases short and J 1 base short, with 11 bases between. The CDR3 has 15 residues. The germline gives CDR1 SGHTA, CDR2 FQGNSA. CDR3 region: CASSLSWTDNYGYTF. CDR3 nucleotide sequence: TGTGCCAGCAGCTTATCGTGGACAGATAACTATGGCTACACCTTC. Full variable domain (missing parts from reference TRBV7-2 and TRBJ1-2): GAGVSQSPSNKVTEKGKDVELRCDPISGHTALYWYRQSLGQGLEFLIYFQGNSAPDKSGLPSDRFSAERTGGSVSTLTIQRTQQEDSAVYLCASSLSWTDNYGYTFGSGTRLTVV.

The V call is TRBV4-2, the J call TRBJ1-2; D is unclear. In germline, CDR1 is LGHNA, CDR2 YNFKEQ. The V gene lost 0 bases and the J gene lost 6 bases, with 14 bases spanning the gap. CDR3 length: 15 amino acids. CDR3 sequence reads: CASSQEAAGDDGYTF. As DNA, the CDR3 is TGTGCCAGCAGCCAAGAGGCAGCCGGAGACGATGGCTACACCTTC.

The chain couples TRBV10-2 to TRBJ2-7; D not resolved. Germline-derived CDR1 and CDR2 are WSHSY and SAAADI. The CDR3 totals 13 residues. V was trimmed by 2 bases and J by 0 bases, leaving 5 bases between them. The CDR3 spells CASSELSSYEQYV. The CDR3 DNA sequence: TGCGCCAGCAGTGAGCTCAGCTCCTACGAGCAGTACGTC.

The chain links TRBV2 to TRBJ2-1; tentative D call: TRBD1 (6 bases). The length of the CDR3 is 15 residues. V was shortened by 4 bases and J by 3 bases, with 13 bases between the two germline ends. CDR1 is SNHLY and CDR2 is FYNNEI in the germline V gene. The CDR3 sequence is CASSAGQLYYNEQFF. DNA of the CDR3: TGTGCCAGCAGTGCCGGACAGCTTTACTACAATGAGCAGTTCTTC.